This T cell receptor (beta chain) was recorded in a study of T cell responses to AZD1222 COVID-19 vaccine. Whole-study context: Doses given second, at about 4 or about 12 weeks, were pooled.

Findings of the study overall: It was only six AZD1222 recipients who were seropositive at baseline.

The germline V gene encodes CDR1 SNHLY and CDR2 FYNNEI. Deletions cut 3 bases from V and 2 bases from J, with 10 bases between. The CDR3 contains 14 residues. The method was immunoSEQ multiplex PCR; TCRdb's version includes in-frame clones alone and lacks a portion of them. Here the sample spans 35,000 to 45,000 clones, around 80% being singletons. To note about this clone: No antigen is known for it.

The sample here was peripheral blood, taken on day 0 of AZD1222 vaccination. The chain recombines TRBV2 with TRBJ1-1; tentative D call: TRBD1 (6 bases). The sequence was collected from an adult in good health. CDR3 protein: CASSEGTSNTEAFF. The CDR3 DNA reads as TGTGCCAGCAGTGAGGGGACATCAAACACTGAAGCTTTCTTT. Complete variable domain (other parts from reference TRBV2 and TRBJ1-1): EPEVTQTPSHQVTQMGQEVILRCVPISNHLYFYWYRQILGQKVEFLVSFYNNEISEKSEIFDDQFSVERPDGSNFTLKIRSTKLEDSAMYFCASSEGTSNTEAFFGQGTRLTVV.